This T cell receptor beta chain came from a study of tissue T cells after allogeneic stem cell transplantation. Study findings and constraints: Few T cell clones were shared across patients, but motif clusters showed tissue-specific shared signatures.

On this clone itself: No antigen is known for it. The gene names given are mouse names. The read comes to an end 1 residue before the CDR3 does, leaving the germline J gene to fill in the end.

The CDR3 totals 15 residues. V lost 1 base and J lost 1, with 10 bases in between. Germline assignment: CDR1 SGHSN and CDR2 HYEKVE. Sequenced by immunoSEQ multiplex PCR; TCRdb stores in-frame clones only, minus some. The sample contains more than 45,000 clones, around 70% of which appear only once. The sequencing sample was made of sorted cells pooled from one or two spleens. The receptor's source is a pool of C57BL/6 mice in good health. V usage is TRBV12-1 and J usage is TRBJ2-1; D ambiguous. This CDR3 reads CASSLSRYNYAEQFF. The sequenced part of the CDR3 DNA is TGTGCCAGCTCTCTGTCCCGGTACAACTATGCTGAGCAGTTC.